The clone carrying this T cell receptor (beta chain) was found a few times. These data belong to a study of blood T cells in healthy people across ages. The ends were cut back, 3 bases at V and 0 bases at J, with 9 bases in the middle. The CDR3 covers 15 residues. Germline V gives CDR1 KGHSH, CDR2 LQKENI. It was with a sample-barcoded 5' primer and a J-beta primer mix that a second PCR of about 6 to 12 cycles was run. TCRdb called the 5' RACE reads again in MiXCR, with one record for every CDR3 protein. The sample shows some 750,000 distinct CDR3 sequences, 22% of them seen only once. The sequencing sample was made of blood. V gene TRBV18 combines with J gene TRBJ2-4; unclear D gene. The receptor was isolated from a man between 65 and 85 years old in good health. The CDR3: CASSPNDPAKNIQYF. In DNA form, the CDR3 reads TGTGCCAGCTCACCTAATGATCCAGCCAAAAACATTCAGTACTTC.